One and the same sample provided the 20 T cell receptor beta chains below, sequenced in a study of blood T cell repertoires in COVID-19. Produced via immunoSEQ multiplex PCR; TCRdb's table is partial and in-frame only. The sample lists roughly 40,000 clones, roughly 80% occurring once. Sequencing was done on a sample of peripheral blood. These receptors were collected from a woman aged 80 or over with acute or convalescent COVID-19.

The V gene is TRBV5-6, the J gene TRBJ2-7; 15 nucleotides match TRBD2. V lost 2 bases and J lost 6; bases outside the gene matches: 6. The CDR3 spans 16 residues. Germline-derived CDR1 and CDR2 are SGHDT and YYEEEE. The CDR3 spells CASSFRTSGRAVEQYF. The CDR3 nucleotides are TGTGCCAGCAGCTTTCGGACTAGCGGGAGGGCGGTCGAGCAGTACTTC.

The rearrangement links TRBV10-1 to TRBJ1-1; the D gene is possibly TRBD1 (5 bases). The germline V and J ends were trimmed by 0 bases and 6 bases, with 11 bases remaining between them. Germline-derived CDR1 and CDR2 are WNHNN and SYGVQD (reference sequence). This CDR3 spans 14 amino acids. The CDR3 region has the DNA TGCGCCAGCAGTGAGTCCGGGGGGTTTTCTGAAGCTTTCTTT. It specifies CASSESGGFSEAFF.

The genes are TRBV5-1 and TRBJ1-2; the match to TRBD1 covers 7 bases. From germline, CDR1 is SGHRS and CDR2 YFSETQ. The CDR3 sequence is 14 residues long. V was clipped by 3 bases and J by 8 bases; unmatched bases: 10. The CDR3 DNA follows: TGCGCCAGCAGCTGGAACACAGGGGCTGAGGGCTACACCTTC. It yields the protein CASSWNTGAEGYTF.

The rearrangement joins TRBV9 to TRBJ2-1; 7 bases match TRBD2. This CDR3 region has 18 residues. V lost 3 bases, J lost 0 bases, and 12 bases stayed unmatched. Looked up from germline, CDR1 is SGDLS and CDR2 is YYNGEE. CDR3 in DNA: TGTGCCAGCAGCGCCCCATGGGGAGCGGGAAGCTCCTACAATGAGCAGTTCTTC. This gives the protein CASSAPWGAGSSYNEQFF.

This clone was detected only a few times. J is TRBJ1-2 and V is TRBV9; a weak D match, TRBD1 (6 bases). Germline assignment: CDR1 SGDLS and CDR2 YYNGEE. The CDR3 runs to 14 residues. V was clipped by 4 bases and J by 2 bases, with 12 bases between them. The CDR3 loop is CASSLGQTNYGYTF. The DNA for the CDR3 is TGTGCCAGCAGCCTAGGACAGACGAACTATGGCTACACCTTC.

V is TRBV5-1 and J is TRBJ2-1; a weak D match, TRBD2 (5 bases). The CDR3 spans 14 residues. Germline assignment: CDR1 SGHRS and CDR2 YFSETQ. Trimming took 4 bases from V and 2 from J, leaving 10 bases between them. This CDR3 is CASSTAGTYNEQFF. Here the CDR3 DNA reads TGCGCCAGCAGCACCGCCGGGACCTACAATGAGCAGTTCTTC.

The J gene is TRBJ1-3, the V gene TRBV19; D uncertain. The V end lost 2 bases, the J end lost 2 bases, and 10 bases lay between the germline ends. This CDR3 contains 15 residues. Germline CDR1 LNHDA, CDR2 SQIVND (reference sequence). CDR3 bases: TGTGCCAGTAGTATACTATCGGTTGCTGGAAACACCATATATTTT. It encodes CASSILSVAGNTIYF.

This chain uses TRBV6-5 with TRBJ2-7, with a possible D match to TRBD2 (6 bases). The CDR3 is 14 residues long. Germline V gene sequence: CDR1 MNHEY, CDR2 SVGAGI. Trimming shortened V by 5 bases and J by 0 bases, and 11 bases separated the two germline ends. The DNA of the CDR3 is TGTGCCAGCAGTAATGGCGGGAACTCCTACGAGCAGTACTTC. It specifies CASSNGGNSYEQYF.

The rearrangement uses TRBV3-1 (or the pseudogene TRBV3-2) and TRBJ2-2, with D maybe TRBD1 (5 bases). Germline V gene lookup returns CDR1 LGHDT and CDR2 YNNKEL (reference sequence). With 6 bases removed from V and 0 bases from J, the gap between germline ends came to 17 bases. This CDR3 is built from 17 residues. This CDR3 is CASSLIANRPNTGELFF. The CDR3 DNA follows: TGTGCCAGCAGTCTGATAGCCAACAGGCCGAACACCGGGGAGCTGTTTTTT.

V gene TRBV19 combines with J gene TRBJ2-1; no clear D gene. V was pared by 3 bases and J by 9 bases, with 9 bases between. Germline lookup yields CDR1 LNHDA and CDR2 SQIVND (reference sequence). CDR3 length equals 12 residues. CDR3 nucleotide sequence: TGTGCCAGTAGTATGGTAGCCGGTGAGCAGTTCTTC. Amino acids: CASSMVAGEQFF. Full variable domain (remainder filled in from reference TRBV19 and TRBJ2-1): DGGITQSPKYLFRKEGQNVTLSCEQNLNHDAMYWYRQDPGQGLRLIYYSQIVNDFQKGDIAEGYSVSREKKESFPLTVTSAQKNPTAFYLCASSMVAGEQFFGPGTRLTVL.

This chain joins TRBV30 and TRBJ2-6; TRBD1 aligns across 7 bases. With V trimmed by 5 bases and J by 0 bases, 10 bases remained unmatched. Germline-derived CDR1 and CDR2 are GTSNPN and SVGIG (reference sequence). This CDR3 is 17 amino acids long. The CDR3 DNA follows: TGTGCCTGGGTACGTGACAGGGCCCTCTCTGGGGCCAACGTCCTGACTTTC. Amino acids: CAWVRDRALSGANVLTF. Full variable domain (missing parts from reference TRBV30 and TRBJ2-6): SQTIHQWPATLVQPVGSPLSLECTVEGTSNPNLYWYRQAAGRGLQLLFYSVGIGQISSEVPQNLSASRPQDRQFILSSKKLLLSDSGFYLCAWVRDRALSGANVLTFGAGSRLTVL.

V and J are TRBV6-5 and TRBJ1-1; D possibly corresponds to TRBD1 (5 bases). CDR3 length: 16 amino acids. CDR1 MNHEY and CDR2 SVGAGI come from the germline V gene. The V and J ends lost 3 bases and 1 base respectively, with 15 bases between them. The CDR3 spells CASSYRQGYGNTEAFF. The DNA for the CDR3 is TGTGCCAGCAGTTATCGGCAGGGATATGGGAACACTGAAGCTTTCTTT.

The chain employs TRBV13 and TRBJ2-1; 12 bases align to TRBD2. The junction had 8 bases not matched to a gene; V was cut back by 5 bases and J by 6 bases. Germline values: CDR1 PRHDT, CDR2 FYEKMQ (reference sequence). This CDR3 region has 16 residues. CDR3 sequence reads: CASSLLAGGGPNEQFF. CDR3 sequence (DNA): TGTGCCAGCAGCCTCCTAGCGGGAGGGGGGCCCAATGAGCAGTTCTTC.

V gene TRBV5-6 combines with J gene TRBJ1-2, with a weak D call TRBD1 (5 bases). With 7 bases removed from V and 7 bases from J, the gap between germline ends came to 17 bases. Germline values: CDR1 SGHDT, CDR2 YYEEEE. CDR3 length: 13 amino acids. DNA of the CDR3: TGTGCCAGCGGTGGCAGGGAAGGAGTTGGCTACACCTTC. Protein sequence: CASGGREGVGYTF. Together with reference TRBV5-6 and TRBJ1-2, the CDR3 gives the full variable domain: DAGVTQSPTHLIKTRGQQVTLRCSPKSGHDTVSWYQQALGQGPQFIFQYYEEEERQRGNFPDRFSGHQFPNYSSELNVNALLLGDSALYLCASGGREGVGYTFGSGTRLTVV.

This CDR3 is CASSDLILVENTEAFF. For the CDR3, the DNA is TGTGCCAGCAGTGACCTCATCCTGGTAGAGAACACTGAAGCTTTCTTT. This chain joins TRBV6-4 and TRBJ1-1; D gene ambiguous. V lost 2 bases and J lost 1, with 14 bases in between. The CDR3 sequence is 16 residues long. Germline-derived CDR1 and CDR2 are MRHNA and SNTAGT.

The genes are TRBV18 and TRBJ2-5; D not resolved. CDR3 length equals 14 residues. Germline V gene sequence: CDR1 KGHSH, CDR2 LQKENI. With 3 bases removed from V and 5 bases from J, the gap between germline ends came to 13 bases. The CDR3 sequence is CASSPAARVETQYF. CDR3 nucleotides: TGTGCCAGCTCACCTGCTGCTCGGGTTGAGACCCAGTACTTC. Full variable domain (outside the CDR3, taken from reference TRBV18 and TRBJ2-5): NAGVMQNPRHLVRRRGQEARLRCSPMKGHSHVYWYRQLPEEGLKFMVYLQKENIIDESGMPKERFSAEFPKEGPSILRIQQVVRGDSAAYFCASSPAARVETQYFGPGTRLLVL.

V usage is TRBV7-9 and J usage is TRBJ1-2; 8 bases agree with TRBD1. The CDR3 totals 14 residues. The V gene's germline CDR1 is SEHNR and CDR2 FQNEAQ (reference sequence). Trimming took 8 bases from V and 4 from J; bases not matched to a gene: 9. The CDR3 DNA is TGTGCCAGCCTACCGGACAGGGTGGCCTATGGCTACACCTTC. Protein product: CASLPDRVAYGYTF. The whole variable domain, remainder taken from reference TRBV7-9 and TRBJ1-2, is DTGVSQNPRHKITKRGQNVTFRCDPISEHNRLYWYRQTLGQGPEFLTYFQNEAQLEKSRLLSDRFSAERPKGSFSTLEIQRTEQGDSAMYLCASLPDRVAYGYTFGSGTRLTVV.

The CDR3 sequence: CASAPREGGTEAFF. CDR3 sequence (DNA): TGTGCCAGCGCCCCAAGGGAGGGAGGGACTGAAGCTTTCTTT. The chain links TRBV18 to TRBJ1-1; D is unclear. The CDR3 extends over 14 amino acids. CDR1 is KGHSH and CDR2 is LQKENI in the germline V gene. Trimming took off 8 bases at V and 5 bases at J, with 18 bases between the two ends.

This CDR3 is CASSPPGTAAWGQYF. In nucleotides, the CDR3 is TGTGCCAGCAGCCCCCCGGGGACAGCCGCTTGGGGCCAGTACTTC. The chain has TRBV7-8 and TRBJ2-5, with 7 positions matching TRBD1. After removal of 5 bases from V and 10 bases from J, the junction contained 16 bases not matched to a gene. Germline V gene lookup returns CDR1 SGHVS and CDR2 FQNEAQ. CDR3 length equals 15 residues.

The CDR3 protein is CASRLAVADTQYF. Here the CDR3 DNA reads TGTGCCAGCAGACTAGCCGTGGCAGATACGCAGTATTTT. The rearrangement links TRBV19 to TRBJ2-3, with 7 positions matching TRBD2. Germline CDR1 is LNHDA and CDR2 is SQIVND (reference sequence). Trimming at V came to 9 bases and at J to 4 bases, leaving 7 bases not matched to a gene. The length of the CDR3 is 13 residues.